A single sample gave rise to the 8 T cell receptor beta chains below, sequenced in a study of regulatory T cells in long-lasting Graves disease. Time point indicated: newly diagnosed GD, antithyroid drugs for less than 3 months. PBMCs provided the RNA from which the TCR library was made. Construction of TCR beta libraries relied on iRepertoire HTBI primers and on Arm-PCR targeting CDR3 regions. TCRdb redid the calling of the multiplex PCR reads with MiXCR, one entry per CDR3 protein. The repertoire holds 680,000 or so distinct CDR3 sequences, with roughly 15% as singletons. A further study also used this sample, focusing on T cells in Graves' hyperthyroidism and ophthalmopathy.

This sample comprised peripheral blood mononuclear cells (PBMCs), obtained at new diagnosis, from a patient treated with antithyroid drugs. These TCRs come from a woman aged 25 to 39 with Graves disease.

Many counts were recorded for this clonotype. The chain combines TRBV29-1 with TRBJ1-4; no reliable D call. Germline-derived CDR1 and CDR2 are SQVTM and ANQGSEA. The CDR3 sequence is 12 residues long. The germline V and J ends were trimmed by 7 bases and 4 bases, with 10 bases remaining between them. The CDR3 DNA follows: TGCAGCGCCGACATCGGTAATGAAAAACTGTTTTTT. Residues: CSADIGNEKLFF.

This clonotype was found a few times. The chain is built from TRBV30 and TRBJ1-1; the D is unclear. V lost 5 bases and J 0 bases, leaving 19 bases between the germline ends. The CDR3 runs 16 residues. Germline CDR1 is GTSNPN and CDR2 is SVGIG (reference sequence). This chain's CDR3 is CAWANQALKMNTEAFF. The CDR3 region has the DNA TGTGCCTGGGCTAACCAGGCTCTGAAAATGAACACTGAAGCTTTCTTT.

This clonotype was seen many times. The chain combines TRBV28 with TRBJ2-7; the D gene is possibly TRBD1 (7 bases). Between the trimmed V and J ends, which lost 6 bases and 4 bases, there was a span of 16 bases. The V gene's germline CDR1 is MDHEN and CDR2 SYDVKM. CDR3 length: 14 amino acids. The CDR3 DNA sequence: TGTGCCAGCAGGGCAGGGGGGCAGCTATACGAGCAGTACTTC. Amino acid sequence: CASRAGGQLYEQYF.

This clonotype has ten or more counts. The gene calls are TRBV29-1 and TRBJ2-5; perhaps D is TRBD1 or TRBD2 (5 bases each). CDR3 length: 14 residues. Germline lookup yields CDR1 SQVTM and CDR2 ANQGSEA. The ends were cut back, 1 base at V and 5 bases at J, with 14 bases in the middle. The CDR3 DNA is TGCAGCGTTGAAGGAGAGGGGTTCAGGGAGACCCAGTACTTC. This gives the protein CSVEGEGFRETQYF.

This clonotype has just a few counts. This rearrangement joins TRBV6-1 to TRBJ2-1; 8 bases agree with TRBD2. The CDR3 is 12 amino acids. Trimming removed 8 bases from V and 9 bases from J; junction bases left unmatched: 6. Germline assignment: CDR1 MNHNS and CDR2 SASEGT. The CDR3 DNA follows: TGTGCCAGCGAGGACGGGAGGGGTGAGCAGTTCTTC. It specifies CASEDGRGEQFF.

This clonotype was counted a few times. The chain links TRBV6-2 or TRBV6-3 to TRBJ2-1, with 9 bases fitting TRBD1. Looked up from germline, CDR1 is MNHEY and CDR2 is SVGEGT. There are 20 residues in the CDR3. Trimming cost V 2 bases and J 7 bases; bases outside gene matches: 21. CDR3 protein: CASSYATGGAANPAGNEQFF. Written as DNA, the CDR3 is TGTGCCAGCAGTTACGCTACAGGGGGCGCGGCCAACCCCGCGGGAAATGAGCAGTTCTTC.

This clonotype was picked up many times. The chain employs TRBV3-1 and TRBJ1-1, with D uncertain. CDR1 is LGHDT and CDR2 is YNNKEL in the germline V gene (reference sequence). V was clipped by 0 bases and J by 2 bases, with 7 bases between them. The CDR3 runs 14 residues. The CDR3 DNA is TGTGCCAGCAGCCAAGAATCCGCTAACACTGAAGCTTTCTTT. Its translation: CASSQESANTEAFF.

This clonotype was counted ten times or more. The chain employs TRBV10-1 and TRBJ1-4; 7 nucleotides agree with TRBD1. Germline V gives CDR1 WNHNN, CDR2 SYGVQD (reference sequence). CDR3 length: 14 amino acids. The trim removed 5 bases at V and 5 bases at J, leaving 5 bases unmatched. DNA of the CDR3: TGCGCCAGCAGTTCGGGACAGACAAATGAAAAACTGTTTTTT. This gives the protein CASSSGQTNEKLFF.